Below, 29 T cell receptor beta chains from the same sample are listed, as sequenced in a study of T-cell memory formation after mild COVID-19. TCRdb reanalysed the 5' RACE reads using MiXCR and keeps one entry per CDR3 protein. The sample lists about 340,000 distinct CDR3 sequences, 20% to 25% occurring once. The sample was PBMCs or a T cell subset sorted from them (not recorded which). The receptors derive from a man younger than 30 who had mild COVID-19 (a few samples of this study predate the infection). Cell type and time point are not known.

This clonotype showed up many times. The chain carries TRBV7-9 and TRBJ2-5; unclear D gene. V lost 6 bases and J 10 bases, leaving 15 bases between the germline ends. The CDR3 length is 12 residues. The germline V gene has CDR1 SEHNR and CDR2 FQNEAQ (reference sequence). In nucleotides, the CDR3 is TGTGCCAGCAGTTCGGATGCAAGGGACCAGTACTTC. Translated: CASSSDARDQYF.

This clonotype was found a few times. The rearrangement links TRBV28 to TRBJ2-1, with 12 bases aligning to TRBD1. The CDR3 has 13 amino acids. Germline CDR1 is MDHEN and CDR2 is SYDVKM. Trimming cost V 10 bases and J 6 bases; bases outside gene matches: 4. In nucleotides, the CDR3 is TGTGCCATCGGGACAGGGGGCCGCAATGAGCAGTTCTTC. Protein product: CAIGTGGRNEQFF.

This clonotype was detected a few times. This chain links TRBV5-6 with TRBJ2-3, with D perhaps being TRBD1 or TRBD2 (5 bases each). The CDR3 sequence is 15 residues long. Germline CDR1 reads SGHDT; CDR2 reads YYEEEE. Trimming left V 3 bases short and J 0 bases short, with 11 bases between. In nucleotides, the CDR3 is TGTGCCAGCAGCTGGGGACCGACTAGCACAGATACGCAGTATTTT. The encoded protein is CASSWGPTSTDTQYF.

This clonotype was observed a few times. The V gene is TRBV4-3, the J gene TRBJ1-4; a possible D gene is TRBD1 (5 bases). The germline gives CDR1 LGHNA, CDR2 YSLEER. The ends were cut back, 4 bases at V and 10 bases at J, with 22 bases in the middle. CDR3 length: 16 amino acids. The chain's CDR3 is CASSPLVGAGAGKLFF. DNA for the CDR3: TGCGCCAGCAGCCCCTTGGTAGGGGCCGGCGCTGGAAAACTGTTTTTT.

V usage is TRBV7-2 and J usage is TRBJ1-5; unclear D gene. Trimming took off 4 bases at V and 5 bases at J, with 18 bases between the two ends. CDR3 size: 16 residues. From germline, CDR1 is SGHTA and CDR2 FQGNSA. The CDR3 loop reads CASSYTVGLLDQPQHF. The CDR3 bases are TGTGCCAGCAGCTACACCGTGGGATTACTGGATCAGCCCCAGCATTTT.

The V gene is TRBV6-5, the J gene TRBJ1-3; 7 nucleotides align to TRBD1. Germline V gene data show CDR1 as MNHEY and CDR2 as SVGAGI. The CDR3 runs to 15 residues. The junction had 6 bases not matched to a gene; V was cut back by 5 bases and J by 2 bases. The CDR3 region has the DNA TGTGCCAGCAGTCACCAGGGGGGGGCTGGAAACACCATATATTTT. Its translation is CASSHQGGAGNTIYF.

This clonotype was detected many times. This sequence joins TRBV4-3 and TRBJ2-5; D gene unclear. V lost 1 base to trimming and J lost 5 bases, with 8 bases between them. Germline lookup yields CDR1 LGHNA and CDR2 YSLEER. The CDR3 extends over 13 amino acids. CDR3 sequence: CASSQGTGETQYF. The CDR3 bases are TGCGCCAGCAGCCAAGGTACTGGGGAGACCCAGTACTTC.

This clonotype has just one count. The chain joins TRBV2 to TRBJ2-7; 7 bases align to TRBD2. The V and J ends lost 6 bases and 5 bases, in that order; junction bases with no gene match: 13. The V gene's germline CDR1 is SNHLY and CDR2 FYNNEI. The CDR3 runs 15 residues. The CDR3 sequence is CASRYRMGGVDEQYV. DNA for the CDR3: TGTGCCAGCAGATACCGTATGGGGGGGGTGGACGAGCAGTACGTC.

The table lists this clonotype with a count of one. The gene calls are TRBV24-1 and TRBJ2-5, with 11 positions matching TRBD2. The ends lost 2 bases at V and 5 bases at J; junction bases unmatched: 6. CDR3 length equals 16 residues. Germline assignment: CDR1 KGHDR and CDR2 SFDVKD. In DNA form, the CDR3 reads TGTGCCACCAGTGATTCGTTAGCGGGGGGGGTGGAGACCCAGTACTTC. As protein: CATSDSLAGGVETQYF.

In its sample, this clonotype was seen a few times. The chain recombines TRBV10-2 with TRBJ2-3, with unresolved D. This CDR3 comprises 13 residues. The germline V gene has CDR1 WSHSY and CDR2 SAAADI. Trimming left V 7 bases short and J 2 bases short, with 10 bases between. This CDR3 is CASMGRATDTQYF. The CDR3 bases are TGCGCCAGCATGGGAAGGGCCACAGATACGCAGTATTTT.

This clonotype has just a few counts. The rearrangement uses TRBV7-9 and TRBJ1-1, with 7 bases that match TRBD1. The CDR3 length is 14 residues. V shed 5 bases, J shed 7 bases, and the junction held 10 bases outside the gene matches. Germline V gene sequence: CDR1 SEHNR, CDR2 FQNEAQ (reference sequence). This CDR3 is CASSPQGKLGEAFF. The DNA for the CDR3 is TGTGCCAGCAGCCCACAGGGGAAGTTGGGTGAAGCTTTCTTT.

This clonotype occurred many times. The rearrangement joins TRBV7-2 to TRBJ2-3, with 7 nucleotides matching TRBD2. Germline-derived CDR1 and CDR2 are SGHTA and FQGNSA. The CDR3 has 14 residues. V lost 0 bases and J lost 5; bases outside the gene matches: 2. In DNA, the CDR3 is TGTGCCAGCAGCTTAGCCACGGGAGGAGATACGCAGTATTTT. Protein: CASSLATGGDTQYF.

This clonotype came up a few times. V is TRBV18 and J is TRBJ2-1; D gene unclear. This CDR3 is built from 15 residues. The V end was cut by 0 bases, the J end by 0 bases, with 6 bases between. Germline V lookup: CDR1 KGHSH, CDR2 LQKENI. The CDR3 region is CASSPPGLSYNEQFF. Here the CDR3 DNA reads TGTGCCAGCTCACCACCGGGCCTCTCCTACAATGAGCAGTTCTTC.

This clonotype was counted only a few times. The chain joins TRBV20-1 to TRBJ2-5, with D possibly matching TRBD2 (6 bases). CDR1 is DFQATT, CDR2 SNEGSKA, per germline (reference sequence). The V and J ends lost 0 bases and 5 bases respectively, with 13 bases between them. This CDR3 is 14 amino acids long. The chain's CDR3 is CSARDWMSGETQYF. The DNA of the CDR3 is TGCAGTGCTAGAGATTGGATGAGCGGGGAGACCCAGTACTTC.

A few counts support this clonotype. The chain has TRBV5-1 and TRBJ1-1, with a weak D call TRBD1 (5 bases). V was trimmed by 0 bases and J by 2 bases, leaving 14 bases between them. The CDR3 is 16 amino acids. Germline V gene data show CDR1 as SGHRS and CDR2 as YFSETQ. The DNA for the CDR3 is TGCGCCAGCAGCTTGGCCTATAAAGGGGACAACACTGAAGCTTTCTTT. Residues: CASSLAYKGDNTEAFF.

The chain has TRBV2 and TRBJ1-5, with TRBD1 identical over 7 bases. CDR3 length: 14 amino acids. The V segment lost 7 bases and the J segment 5 bases; nucleotides outside the gene matches: 8. CDR1 and CDR2 (germline): SNHLY, FYNNEI. For the CDR3, the DNA is TGTGCCAGCAATAAGGACAGGCTCGATCAGCCCCAGCATTTT. Protein sequence: CASNKDRLDQPQHF.

This clonotype was seen a few times. The chain uses TRBV5-5 and TRBJ1-1, with D possibly being TRBD1 (5 bases). Germline CDR1 is SGHKS and CDR2 is YYEKEE (reference sequence). This CDR3 is built from 18 residues. Trimming pared 2 bases from V and 1 base from J, leaving 21 bases between. The CDR3 region has the DNA TGTGCCAGCAGCTTTATTCCTATCGGGGACCCGGCGAACACTGAAGCTTTCTTT. Its translation: CASSFIPIGDPANTEAFF.

The table lists this clonotype with a few counts. The chain has TRBV7-2 and TRBJ2-7, with D unresolved. Germline V gene data show CDR1 as SGHTA and CDR2 as FQGNSA. The CDR3 runs 13 residues. The ends were cut back, 3 bases at V and 3 bases at J, with 9 bases in the middle. The CDR3 DNA sequence: TGTGCCAGCAGCTTTGAGAATTACTACGAGCAGTACGTC. It codes for CASSFENYYEQYV.

This clonotype showed up just a few times. The chain couples TRBV20-1 to TRBJ2-5, with D maybe TRBD2 (6 bases). Germline loops: CDR1 DFQATT, CDR2 SNEGSKA (reference sequence). The CDR3 is 12 amino acids. Trimming removed 4 bases at V and 3 bases at J, with 9 bases between. The CDR3 loop is CSANTGEETQYF. The DNA of the CDR3 is TGCAGTGCTAATACGGGGGAAGAGACCCAGTACTTC.

This clonotype occurred a few times. The V call is TRBV4-2, the J call TRBJ2-7, with TRBD2 matching 12 bases. Germline values: CDR1 LGHNA, CDR2 YNFKEQ. After removal of 0 bases from V and 0 bases from J, the junction contained 6 bases not matched to a gene. This CDR3 has 18 residues. The CDR3 DNA reads TGTGCCAGCAGCCAAGACCCTCTAGCGGGGGGGACCTCCTACGAGCAGTACTTC. Translated, it gives CASSQDPLAGGTSYEQYF.

This clonotype was seen only a few times. The V call is TRBV7-9, the J call TRBJ1-2; D gene uncertain. The V and J ends lost 3 bases and 1 base respectively, with 3 bases between them. Germline CDR1 SEHNR, CDR2 FQNEAQ (reference sequence). The CDR3 sequence is 12 residues long. The CDR3 is CASSFNNYGYTF. As DNA, the CDR3 is TGTGCCAGCAGCTTTAATAACTATGGCTACACCTTC.

This clonotype was observed a few times. V and J are TRBV29-1 and TRBJ2-5; the D gene could be TRBD1 or TRBD2 (6 bases each). The CDR3 contains 12 residues. Trimming cost V 6 bases and J 1 base, with 9 bases left between them. Germline lookup yields CDR1 SQVTM and CDR2 ANQGSEA. CDR3 amino acids: CSVGGIQETQYF. CDR3 coding DNA: TGCAGCGTAGGGGGGATCCAAGAGACCCAGTACTTC.

The sample holds a few counts of this clonotype. The chain employs TRBV29-1 and TRBJ2-3, with TRBD2 identical over 11 bases. CDR3 size: 17 residues. With V trimmed by 3 bases and J by 0 bases, 8 bases remained unmatched. The germline CDR1 and CDR2 sequences are SQVTM and ANQGSEA. As DNA, the CDR3 is TGCAGCGTTGACGGACTAGCGGGCGAAGCTAGCACAGATACGCAGTATTTT. This sequence encodes CSVDGLAGEASTDTQYF.

This clonotype showed up just a few times. This chain uses TRBV12-3 or TRBV12-4 with TRBJ1-6; 7 nucleotides agree with TRBD1. V shed 1 base and J 0 bases; nucleotides not matched to a gene: 9. CDR3 length equals 19 residues. This CDR3 reads CASSLVQGGWSSYNSPLHF. In nucleotides, the CDR3 is TGTGCCAGCAGTTTAGTTCAAGGGGGCTGGAGCTCCTATAATTCACCCCTCCACTTT.

This clonotype was detected only a few times. This chain connects TRBV4-1 to TRBJ2-7, with 8 bases that match TRBD2. J was trimmed by 2 bases and V by 5 bases; bases with no gene match: 8. Germline values: CDR1 MGHRA, CDR2 YSYEKL. The CDR3 spans 15 residues. CDR3 protein: CASSFRLARTYEQYF. CDR3 sequence (DNA): TGCGCCAGCAGCTTCCGACTAGCGAGGACCTACGAGCAGTACTTC.

The sample holds a few counts of this clonotype. The J gene is TRBJ1-4, the V gene TRBV10-3; the match to TRBD1 covers 8 bases. The junction had 7 bases not matched to a gene; V was cut back by 2 bases and J by 8 bases. Looked up from germline, CDR1 is ENHRY and CDR2 is SYGVKD. The CDR3 totals 15 residues. CDR3 sequence reads: CAISEPGGTGEKLFF. The DNA of the CDR3 is TGTGCCATCAGTGAGCCGGGGGGGACAGGAGAAAAACTGTTTTTT.

This clonotype was seen a few times. The rearrangement joins TRBV6-2 or TRBV6-3 to TRBJ2-4, with 7 bases that match TRBD1. Germline V gene sequence: CDR1 MNHEY, CDR2 SVGEGT. The V gene end was trimmed by 6 bases and the J gene end by 4 bases; junction bases not matched to a gene: 6. CDR3 length equals 14 residues. This CDR3 reads CASSRQGVKNIQYF. CDR3 DNA sequence: TGTGCCAGCAGCCGACAGGGCGTAAAAAACATTCAGTACTTC.

This clonotype was found many times. The V call is TRBV6-2 or TRBV6-3, the J call TRBJ2-7; no clear D gene. V was cut by 5 bases and J by 3 bases, with 8 bases left in between. CDR1 and CDR2 from the germline V gene are MNHEY and SVGEGT. The CDR3 extends over 12 amino acids. In DNA form, the CDR3 reads TGTGCCAGCAGTGAGGCCGGCTACGAGCAGTACGTC. Protein product: CASSEAGYEQYV.

This clonotype was seen a handful of times. The chain has TRBV4-1 and TRBJ1-4, with D possibly TRBD1 on 5 matching bases. Trimming removed 4 bases from V and 8 bases from J, with 20 bases in between. CDR1 MGHRA and CDR2 YSYEKL come from the germline V gene. CDR3 length: 16 amino acids. The CDR3 sequence is CASSLHRQYKEEKLFF. The CDR3 DNA is TGCGCCAGCAGCCTCCATCGACAGTACAAAGAGGAAAAACTGTTTTTT.